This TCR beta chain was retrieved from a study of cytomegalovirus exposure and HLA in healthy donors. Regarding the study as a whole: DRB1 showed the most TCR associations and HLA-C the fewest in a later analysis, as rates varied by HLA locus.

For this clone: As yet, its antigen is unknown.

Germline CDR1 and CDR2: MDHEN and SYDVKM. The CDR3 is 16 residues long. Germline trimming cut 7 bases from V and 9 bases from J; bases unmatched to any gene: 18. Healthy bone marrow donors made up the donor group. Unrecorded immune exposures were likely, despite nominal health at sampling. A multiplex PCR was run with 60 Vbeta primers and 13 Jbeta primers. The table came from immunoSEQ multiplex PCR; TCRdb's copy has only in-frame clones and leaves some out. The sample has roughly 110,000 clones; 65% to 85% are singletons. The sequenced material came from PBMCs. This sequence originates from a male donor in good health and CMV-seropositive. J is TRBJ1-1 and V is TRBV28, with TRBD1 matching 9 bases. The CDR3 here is CASISPPGTGLYQAFF. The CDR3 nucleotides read TGTGCCAGCATCTCCCCCCCCGGGACAGGGTTGTATCAAGCTTTCTTT.